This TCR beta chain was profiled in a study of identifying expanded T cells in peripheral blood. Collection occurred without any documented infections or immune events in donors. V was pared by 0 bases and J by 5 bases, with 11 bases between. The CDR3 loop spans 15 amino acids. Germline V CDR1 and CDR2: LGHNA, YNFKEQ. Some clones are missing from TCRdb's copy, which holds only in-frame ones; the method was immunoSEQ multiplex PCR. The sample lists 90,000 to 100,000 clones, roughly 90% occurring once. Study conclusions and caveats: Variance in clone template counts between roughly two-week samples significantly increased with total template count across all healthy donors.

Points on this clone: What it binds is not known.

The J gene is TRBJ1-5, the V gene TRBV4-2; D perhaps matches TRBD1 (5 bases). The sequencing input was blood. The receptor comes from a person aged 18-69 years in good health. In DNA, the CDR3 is TGTGCCAGCAGCCAAGACCTCGGGGGGGATCAGCCCCAGCATTTT. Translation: CASSQDLGGDQPQHF.